The clone carrying this T cell receptor (beta chain) was seen only a few times. Its specificity is unknown. A second PCR, run for about 6 to 12 cycles, used a sample-barcoded 5' primer plus a J-beta primer mix. TCRdb analysed the 5' RACE reads with MiXCR anew, one entry per CDR3 protein. Of some 690,000 distinct CDR3 sequences in the sample, about a fifth were seen once. From germline, CDR1 is DFQATT and CDR2 SNEGSKA (reference sequence). The length of the CDR3 is 12 residues. The sample belongs to a study of blood T cells in healthy people across ages. Study observations and caveats: Per million T cells, TCR beta diversity dropped about linearly as age rose. TCR beta diversity was tightly associated with the proportion of naive T cells.

The sequence came from a man aged 70 or older in good health. The chain carries TRBV20-1 and TRBJ1-2, with D maybe TRBD1 (6 bases). Sample: blood. CDR3 coding DNA: TGCAGCCCTCGGGAGGGGGAGGCTGGCTACACCTTC. This encodes CSPREGEAGYTF.